A selection of T cell receptor beta chains follows, all from one sample in a study of blood T cells in healthy people across ages. Each CDR3 protein is one row after TCRdb ran MiXCR on the 5' RACE reads. The repertoire holds a few hundred thousand distinct CDR3 sequences, with 27% as singletons. The sample comprised blood. The origin of the receptors is a woman aged 70-85 years in good health. CDR3s include the opening cysteine and the closing phenylalanine or tryptophan. A D gene is named only where the DNA matches it firmly. Where a row states a size, it is once, few, many or the class of an expanded clone; other rows omit it.

few | TRBD1 | TRBJ1-5 | TRBV5-6 | TGTGCCAGCAGCTCCGGGACAGGGTATCAGCCCCAGCATTTT | CASSSGTGYQPQHF
few | NA | TRBJ1-2 | TRBV27 | TGTGCCACCCAAACCGGGGGGTCTCGAGGCTACACCTTC | CATQTGGSRGYTF
NA | NA | TRBJ1-6 | TRBV7-3 | TGTGCCAGCAGCTTTAGAGGGAGAGATTCACCCCTCCACTTT | CASSFRGRDSPLHF
NA | NA | TRBJ1-1 | TRBV5-1 | TGTGCCAGCAGCTTCGGAGATGAAGCTTTCTTT | CASSFGDEAFF
NA | NA | TRBJ2-1 | TRBV29-1 | TGCAGCGTTGATCGGTTGTACAATGAGCAGTTCTTC | CSVDRLYNEQFF
NA | NA | TRBJ2-1 | TRBV14 | TGTGCCAGCAGCCGGTTAATGGGAGGTGAGCAGTTCTTC | CASSRLMGGEQFF
few | NA | TRBJ2-1 | TRBV7-9 | TGTGCCAGCAGCGGGGGCGGGGCACAAGAGATCTTC | CASSGGGAQEIF
NA | TRBD1 | TRBJ2-7 | TRBV29-1 | TGCAGCGTGGTGGGACAGGGTAAGGTCTACGAGCAGTACTTC | CSVVGQGKVYEQYF
NA | TRBD1 | TRBJ2-3 | TRBV12-5 | TGTGCTAGTGGTTTCTACAGGGGAGATACGCAGTATTTT | CASGFYRGDTQYF
NA | NA | TRBJ2-5 | TRBV24-1 | TGTGCCACCAGTGATGGGGGGATTGGGACAGAAGAGACCCAGTACTTC | CATSDGGIGTEETQYF
NA | TRBD1 | TRBJ2-3 | TRBV12-3/TRBV12-4 | TGTGCCAGCAGTATCACCGGGACAGCTAGCACAGATGCGCAGTATTTT | CASSITGTASTDAQYF
few | NA | TRBJ2-1 | TRBV4-3 | TGCGCCAGCAGCCTCCCCCTTGAGGGGAATGAGCAGTTCTTC | CASSLPLEGNEQFF
few | TRBD1 | TRBJ1-4 | TRBV3-1 | TGTGCCAGCAGCCCTCTGACAGGGCCGGGCGAAAAACTGTTTTTT | CASSPLTGPGEKLFF
few | NA | TRBJ1-2 | TRBV7-3 | TGTGCCAGCAGCTCCCCCGGTGAGAGTCGTGGCTACACCTTC | CASSSPGESRGYTF
few | TRBD1 | TRBJ2-2 | TRBV5-1 | TGCGCTTCAGGGGGCCAGGACACCGGGGAGCTGTTTTTT | CASGGQDTGELFF
few | NA | TRBJ1-1 | TRBV29-1 | TGCAGCGTTGCACGGAGCAGGAACACTGAAGCTTTCTTT | CSVARSRNTEAFF
NA | NA | TRBJ2-1 | TRBV5-1 | TGCGCCAGCAGCTTCCAAGGGTTTGACAATGAGCAGTTCTTC | CASSFQGFDNEQFF
NA | NA | TRBJ1-1 | TRBV12-3/TRBV12-4 | TGTGCCAGCAGTTTAAAAGGGGGAAGGGTGAACACTGAAGCTTTCTTT | CASSLKGGRVNTEAFF
NA | NA | TRBJ1-5 | TRBV4-3 | TGCGCCAGCAGCCCTACACACAGGGATGGCAATCAGCCCCAGCATTTT | CASSPTHRDGNQPQHF
few | TRBD1 | TRBJ2-7 | TRBV10-3 | TGTGCCATCAGACGGGACAGCTCCTACGAGCAGTACTTC | CAIRRDSSYEQYF
few | NA | TRBJ2-5 | TRBV12-3/TRBV12-4 | TGTGCCAGCAGATTTAGCGTAGAGACCCAGTACTTC | CASRFSVETQYF
few | TRBD2 | TRBJ2-5 | TRBV9 | TGTGCCAGCAGCCCCACACTAGCGGGGTATTCAGAGACCCAGTACTTC | CASSPTLAGYSETQYF
NA | TRBD2 | TRBJ2-1 | TRBV11-1 | TGTGCCAGCACCCCAGGAGGAACTAGCGGGGGGGCCGTCTACAATGAGCAGTTCTTC | CASTPGGTSGGAVYNEQFF
NA | NA | TRBJ1-5 | TRBV6-2/TRBV6-3 | TGTGCCAGCAGTCAACGTTATCCATCAGGGTCGCATCAGCCCCAGCATTTT | CASSQRYPSGSHQPQHF
NA | TRBD2 | TRBJ2-3 | TRBV20-1 | TGCAGTACTGAAACTAGCGGGGTCCCAGATACGCAGTATTTT | CSTETSGVPDTQYF
NA | NA | TRBJ1-2 | TRBV13 | TGTGCCAGCGGGGGACGGGGGGCCGGAGGCTACACCTTC | CASGGRGAGGYTF
few | NA | TRBJ2-7 | TRBV7-2 | TGTGCCAGCAGCTTAAAGGCGACGGGAAGCTCCTACGAGCAGTACTTC | CASSLKATGSSYEQYF
NA | NA | TRBJ2-5 | TRBV7-2 | TGTGCCAGCAGCTCGCGGGGAGGCCCGGGAGAGACCCAGTACTTC | CASSSRGGPGETQYF
NA | NA | TRBJ1-4 | TRBV20-1 | TGCAGTGCTGACGAAGGGGGAACTAATGAAAAACTGTTTTTT | CSADEGGTNEKLFF
few | TRBD1 | TRBJ1-4 | TRBV4-3 | TGCGCCAGCAGCCAAGTGACCTCGGTCACGACGGCAGGGGGTGAAAAACTGTTTTTT | CASSQVTSVTTAGGEKLFF
NA | TRBD2 | TRBJ2-3 | TRBV7-7 | TGTGCTAGCAGCTCTCTAGCGGGGGTAGCAGATACGCAGTATTTT | CASSSLAGVADTQYF
many | NA | TRBJ2-5 | TRBV29-1 | TGCAGCGTTGAGGGCACCTTGGAGGCCCAGTACTTC | CSVEGTLEAQYF
NA | TRBD1 | TRBJ2-5 | TRBV20-1 | TGCAGTGGCCTCGACAGGGGTCTGCAAGAGACCCAGTACTTC | CSGLDRGLQETQYF
NA | NA | TRBJ1-2 | TRBV29-1 | TGCAGCGCGGGGCAGGACTATGGCTACACCTTC | CSAGQDYGYTF
many | TRBD1 | TRBJ2-1 | TRBV6-2/TRBV6-3 | TGTGCCAGCAGTTACTCGCCCGGGACAGGGATTTATAATGAGCAGTTCTTC | CASSYSPGTGIYNEQFF
NA | NA | TRBJ2-7 | TRBV4-3 | TGCGCCAGCAGCCAAGTTGCCGAGGGCGAGCAGTACTTC | CASSQVAEGEQYF
NA | TRBD1 | TRBJ1-4 | TRBV28 | TGTGCCAGCCTGGACAGGGCTAATGAAAAACTGTTTTTT | CASLDRANEKLFF
NA | TRBD2 | TRBJ2-2 | TRBV2 | TGTGCCAGCAGTGCGGGGGAGGGCACCGGGGAGCTGTTTTTT | CASSAGEGTGELFF
few | NA | TRBJ2-5 | TRBV6-4 | TGTGCCAGCAGTGAAGGGATGGAGACCCAGTGCTTC | CASSEGMETQCF
few | NA | TRBJ2-5 | TRBV7-2 | TGTGCCAGCAGCTTAGGTGGTCCCAGGGTCCAAGAGACCCAGTACTTC | CASSLGGPRVQETQYF
NA | NA | TRBJ2-7 | TRBV6-5 | TGTGCCAGCAGTGGGTTTGACACCTACTACGAGCAGTACTTC | CASSGFDTYYEQYF
few | TRBD2 | TRBJ2-2 | TRBV9 | TGTGCCAGCAGCCCCCGGACTAGCGGGGGGGCGGGGGAGCTGTTTTTT | CASSPRTSGGAGELFF
NA | NA | TRBJ2-3 | TRBV25-1 | TGTGCCAGCAGTGAAGGGGCCAGGGATACGCAGTATTTT | CASSEGARDTQYF
few | NA | TRBJ2-5 | TRBV20-1 | TGCAGTGCTAGAGCCCCCCAAGAGACCCAGTACTTC | CSARAPQETQYF
NA | NA | TRBJ2-5 | TRBV2 | TGTGCCAGCAGTGAAGACGTGGGCCCCAAATCGACCCAGTACTTC | CASSEDVGPKSTQYF
NA | NA | TRBJ1-2 | TRBV7-8 | TGTGCCAGCAGCTTTGACAGGACTTCCTATGGCTACACCTTC | CASSFDRTSYGYTF
few | TRBD2 | TRBJ2-1 | TRBV7-9 | TGTGCCAGCAGCTTAGCCAGCGGGGGGGGAGATGAGCAGTTCTTC | CASSLASGGGDEQFF
NA | TRBD1 | TRBJ1-2 | TRBV13 | TGTGCCAGCAGCTTAAACAGGGGGCTACTATGGACCTTC | CASSLNRGLLWTF
NA | NA | TRBJ2-1 | TRBV20-1 | TGCAGTGCCCCGGGGCAGATCTCCTACGATGAGCAGTTCTTC | CSAPGQISYDEQFF
NA | NA | TRBJ2-3 | TRBV4-3 | TGCGCCAGCAGCCAAGATGAGGGCGGCCCAGATACGCAGTATTTT | CASSQDEGGPDTQYF
few | TRBD1 | TRBJ1-6 | TRBV2 | TGTGCCAGCAGTGAAGAACAGGGGGTACCACCCCTCCACTTT | CASSEEQGVPPLHF
NA | NA | TRBJ1-2 | TRBV29-1 | TGCAGCGCCGAAGTCACCGACGGCTACGCCTTC | CSAEVTDGYAF
many | NA | TRBJ1-4 | TRBV6-1 | TGTGCCAGCAGGCTAACAGGGTATAATGAAAAACTGTTTTTT | CASRLTGYNEKLFF
NA | NA | TRBJ2-7 | TRBV6-2/TRBV6-3 | TGTGCCAGCAGCCGGGATTTATCCGAGCAGTACTTC | CASSRDLSEQYF
NA | NA | TRBJ2-4 | TRBV20-1 | TGCAGTGCAGGTGGGGGACCTGCAAACATTCAGTACTTC | CSAGGGPANIQYF
few | NA | TRBJ2-3 | TRBV20-1 | TGCAGTGCTAGAGACCCAAACGGGGCAGATACGCAGTATTTT | CSARDPNGADTQYF
many | NA | TRBJ1-4 | TRBV4-3 | TGCGCCAGCAGCCAAGATGTCAGGGGAGGACCTAATGAAAAACTGTTTTTT | CASSQDVRGGPNEKLFF